The entry that follows covers one T cell receptor (beta chain) sequence. Antigen unknown. The data belong to a study of response to subunit inactivated influenza vaccine. General study points: The authors suggested that every seasonal influenza vaccination recruits few new T cells.

This CDR3 has 16 amino acids. Losses at the gene ends were 5 bases for V and 7 bases for J; bases not matched to a gene: 11. Germline CDR1 reads SGHVS; CDR2 reads FQNEAQ. From the RT-PCR reads, TCRdb called clonotypes with MiXCR, one entry per CDR3 protein. The sample shows almost 250,000 distinct CDR3 sequences, 12% of them seen only once. The input for sequencing was non-naive T cells sorted from PBMCs, taken 14 days before vaccination. The V and J genes are TRBV7-8 and TRBJ2-1; 10 bases are a match to TRBD1. This clonotype was sampled from a man in his forties or fifties who received an inactivated influenza vaccine. In DNA, the CDR3 is TGTGCCAGCAGCGCGAGACCGGGACAGGGGAGGAATGAGCAGTTCTTC. It codes for CASSARPGQGRNEQFF.